The clone carrying this TCR beta chain was detected many times. The antigen remains unidentified. These data belong to a study of response to subunit inactivated influenza vaccine. Study-level results: It was the authors' suggestion that each seasonal influenza vaccination recruits few new T cells.

TCRdb passed the RT-PCR reads through MiXCR, listing each CDR3 protein once. The sample lists roughly 570,000 distinct CDR3 sequences; 13% to 15% were seen once. The receptor was isolated from a man aged 50 to 59 who received an inactivated influenza vaccine. The source was PBMCs from blood, collected 12 days after vaccination.

DNA for the CDR3: TGTGCCAGCAGTTTATCGTGGATCGGGGCAGATACGCAGTATTTT. Its translation: CASSLSWIGADTQYF. The chain links TRBV27 to TRBJ2-3; TRBD2 might be the D (5 bases). This CDR3 has 15 residues. CDR1 MNHEY and CDR2 SMNVEV come from the germline V gene (reference sequence). The ends were cut back, 0 bases at V and 4 bases at J, with 11 bases in the middle.